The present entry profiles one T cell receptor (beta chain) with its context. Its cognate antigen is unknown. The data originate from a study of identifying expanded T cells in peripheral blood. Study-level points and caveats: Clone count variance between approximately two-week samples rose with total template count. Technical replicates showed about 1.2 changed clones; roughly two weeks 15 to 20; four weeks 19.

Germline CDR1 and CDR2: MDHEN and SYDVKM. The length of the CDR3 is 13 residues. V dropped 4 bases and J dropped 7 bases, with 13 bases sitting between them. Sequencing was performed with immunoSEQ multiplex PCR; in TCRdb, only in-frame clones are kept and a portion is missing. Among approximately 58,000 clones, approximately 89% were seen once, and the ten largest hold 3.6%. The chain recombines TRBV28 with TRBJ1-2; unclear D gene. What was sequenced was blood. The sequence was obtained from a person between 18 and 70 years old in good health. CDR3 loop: CASSWSGRGGYTF. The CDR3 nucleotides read TGTGCCAGCAGTTGGAGCGGACGGGGTGGCTACACCTTC.